The entry that follows covers one T cell receptor (beta chain) sequence. Its specificity is unknown. Using immunoSEQ multiplex PCR, the repertoire was profiled, and TCRdb retains in-frame clones only, with some absent. Here the sample spans some 25,000 clones, nearly 80% being singletons. The data stem from a study of PD-1 blockade in classical Hodgkin lymphoma. General study points: CD4+ TCR diversity rose significantly by C4D1, and CD8+ TCR diversity did not.

Exposure to brentuximab vedotin varied, and each patient had relapsed following autologous stem cell transplantation. This TCR was recovered from a human donor with classical Hodgkin lymphoma. The sample was peripheral blood mononuclear cells (PBMCs), taken before the second cycle of nivolumab.

In DNA, the CDR3 is TGTGCCGGAGGGAGGGACTATGGCTACACCTTC. It encodes CAGGRDYGYTF. The chain recombines TRBV28 with TRBJ1-2; no clear D gene. V lost 11 bases and J 3 bases, leaving 10 bases between the germline ends. Germline CDR1 reads MDHEN; CDR2 reads SYDVKM. CDR3 length equals 11 residues.